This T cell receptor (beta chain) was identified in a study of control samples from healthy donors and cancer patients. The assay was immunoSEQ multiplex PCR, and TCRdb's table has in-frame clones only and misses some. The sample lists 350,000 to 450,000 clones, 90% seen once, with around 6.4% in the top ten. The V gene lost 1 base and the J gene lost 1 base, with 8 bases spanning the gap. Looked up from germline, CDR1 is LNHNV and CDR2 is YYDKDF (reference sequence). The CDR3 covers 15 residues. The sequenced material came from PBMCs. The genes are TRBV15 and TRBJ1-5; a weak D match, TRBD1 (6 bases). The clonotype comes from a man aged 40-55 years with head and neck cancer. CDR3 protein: CATSRVRGSNQPQHF. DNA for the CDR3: TGTGCCACCAGCAGAGTGAGGGGGAGCAATCAGCCCCAGCATTTT.